The rows below give T cell receptor beta chains drawn from one sample of a study of technical replicates of blood from a few donors. Measured with immunoSEQ multiplex PCR; TCRdb has only the in-frame clones, and not every one. The sample holds more than 70,000 clones, under 95% seen once. Sequencing input: T cells isolated from PBMCs. Receptors originate from a human donor in good health. Both conserved end residues are part of each CDR3. The order of the fields is CDR3 protein, CDR3 DNA, D gene, CDR3 length, V gene, J gene, clone size. The D gene is left open where the match is weak. Clone sizes are given selectively: once, few, many, or a class where the clone is expanded.

CDR3: CATTGVSGIREKLFF
DNA: TGTGCCACTACCGGTGTATCCGGGATAAGAGAAAAACTGTTTTTT
D: .
length: 15
V: TRBV7-6
J: TRBJ1-4
size: .

CDR3: CASSLLGQSYEQYF
DNA: TGTGCCAGCAGTTTATTGGGACAGTCCTACGAGCAGTACTTC
D: TRBD1
length: 14
V: TRBV27
J: TRBJ2-7
size: .

CDR3: CASSLAAGPISGMNTEAFF
DNA: TGTGCCAGCAGCTTGGCCGCAGGGCCAATTTCGGGTATGAACACTGAAGCTTTCTTT
D: .
length: 19
V: TRBV5-8
J: TRBJ1-1
size: .

CDR3: CASLGTRGTGELFF
DNA: TGTGCCAGCCTTGGGACACGGGGCACCGGGGAGCTGTTTTTT
D: .
length: 14
V: TRBV19
J: TRBJ2-2
size: .

CDR3: CASSLLAGEFNEQFF
DNA: TGTGCCAGCAGCTTGCTAGCGGGGGAGTTCAATGAGCAGTTCTTC
D: TRBD2
length: 15
V: TRBV5-4
J: TRBJ2-1
size: .

CDR3: CAWSQDRNNEKLFF
DNA: TGTGCCTGGAGTCAGGACAGGAATAATGAAAAACTGTTTTTT
D: TRBD1
length: 14
V: TRBV30
J: TRBJ1-4
size: .

CDR3: CASSFPSATSGSPVTQYF
DNA: TGTGCCAGCAGCTTCCCCAGTGCGACTAGCGGGAGCCCTGTGACCCAGTACTTC
D: TRBD2
length: 18
V: TRBV7-9
J: TRBJ2-5
size: .

CDR3: CAGRSGGNHYEQYF
DNA: TGTGCCGGCCGTAGCGGGGGGAATCACTACGAGCAGTACTTC
D: TRBD2
length: 14
V: TRBV5-8
J: TRBJ2-7
size: .

CDR3: CASSLGRAPGGYTF
DNA: TGTGCCAGCAGCTTGGGCCGGGCCCCGGGAGGCTACACCTTC
D: .
length: 14
V: TRBV6-5
J: TRBJ1-2
size: .

CDR3: CASSVGQGNYGYTF
DNA: TGTGCCAGCAGTGTAGGACAGGGGAACTATGGCTACACCTTC
D: TRBD1
length: 14
V: TRBV27
J: TRBJ1-2
size: .

CDR3: CASCLAGGPPTDTQYF
DNA: TGCGCCAGCTGTCTAGCGGGAGGGCCTCCGACAGATACGCAGTATTTT
D: TRBD2
length: 16
V: TRBV10-2
J: TRBJ2-3
size: .

CDR3: CASGLVHLNTEAFF
DNA: TGTGCTAGTGGTTTGGTACACCTGAACACTGAAGCTTTCTTT
D: .
length: 14
V: TRBV12-5
J: TRBJ1-1
size: few

CDR3: CASRLVMSATQDEQFF
DNA: TGCGCCAGCAGACTCGTGATGTCGGCTACCCAGGATGAGCAGTTCTTC
D: .
length: 16
V: TRBV10-2
J: TRBJ2-1
size: .

CDR3: CASSAAGGSDTQYF
DNA: TGTGCCAGCAGCGCAGCGGGAGGGTCTGATACGCAGTATTTT
D: TRBD2
length: 14
V: TRBV7-8
J: TRBJ2-3
size: .

CDR3: CASSPAAGGNQPQHF
DNA: TGTGCCAGCAGCCCCGCAGCGGGGGGCAATCAGCCCCAGCATTTT
D: .
length: 15
V: TRBV5-6
J: TRBJ1-5
size: .

CDR3: CASSQRATNYGYTF
DNA: TGTGCCAGCAGCCAGCGGGCCACTAACTATGGCTACACCTTC
D: .
length: 14
V: TRBV27
J: TRBJ1-2
size: .

CDR3: CASSQVRSGNTIYF
DNA: TGTGCCAGCAGCCAAGTCCGCTCTGGAAACACCATATATTTT
D: .
length: 14
V: TRBV14
J: TRBJ1-3
size: .

CDR3: CASSLRTSPNEQFF
DNA: TGCGCCAGCAGCTTGCGGACTAGCCCCAATGAGCAGTTCTTC
D: TRBD2
length: 14
V: TRBV5-1
J: TRBJ2-1
size: .

CDR3: CASSSGVGMNEQFF
DNA: TGTGCCAGCAGCTCGGGGGTGGGAATGAATGAGCAGTTCTTC
D: .
length: 14
V: TRBV13
J: TRBJ2-1
size: .

CDR3: CASSYEGLGYTF
DNA: TGTGCCAGCAGTTACGAGGGTCTTGGCTACACCTTC
D: .
length: 12
V: TRBV6-5
J: TRBJ1-2
size: .

CDR3: CASSLDLVNEQFF
DNA: TGTGCCAGCAGCTTAGACCTAGTGAATGAGCAGTTCTTC
D: .
length: 13
V: TRBV11-2
J: TRBJ2-1
size: .

CDR3: CASSFRTGQGDNEQFF
DNA: TGCGCCAGCAGCTTTAGGACAGGGCAAGGGGACAATGAGCAGTTCTTC
D: TRBD1
length: 16
V: TRBV5-1
J: TRBJ2-1
size: .

CDR3: CASSDQTGIGNTIYF
DNA: TGTGCCAGCAGTGACCAGACAGGGATCGGAAACACCATATATTTT
D: TRBD1
length: 15
V: TRBV6-1
J: TRBJ1-3
size: .

CDR3: CASGTGIMNTEAFF
DNA: TGTGCCAGTGGGACAGGGATCATGAACACTGAAGCTTTCTTT
D: TRBD1
length: 14
V: TRBV19
J: TRBJ1-1
size: .

CDR3: CASRGSGSVNTQYF
DNA: TGCGCCAGCCGGGGTAGCGGGAGTGTAAATACGCAGTATTTT
D: TRBD2
length: 14
V: TRBV5-1
J: TRBJ2-3
size: .

CDR3: CASTPGGYNQPQHF
DNA: TGTGCCAGCACCCCAGGGGGGTATAATCAGCCCCAGCATTTT
D: TRBD1
length: 14
V: TRBV28
J: TRBJ1-5
size: .

CDR3: CASSIGYRDREYGYTF
DNA: TGTGCCAGTAGTATAGGTTACCGGGACAGGGAGTATGGCTACACCTTC
D: TRBD1
length: 16
V: TRBV19
J: TRBJ1-2
size: .

CDR3: CAWGLEGRAYEQYF
DNA: TGTGCCTGGGGTTTAGAGGGTCGTGCCTACGAGCAGTACTTC
D: .
length: 14
V: TRBV30
J: TRBJ2-7
size: once

CDR3: CAIRAGISTDTQYF
DNA: TGTGCCATCAGGGCGGGTATTAGCACAGATACGCAGTATTTT
D: .
length: 14
V: TRBV10-3
J: TRBJ2-3
size: .

CDR3: CASSFVHAVAGANVLTF
DNA: TGTGCCAGCAGCTTCGTGCACGCAGTTGCTGGGGCCAACGTCCTGACTTTC
D: .
length: 17
V: TRBV7-9
J: TRBJ2-6
size: .

CDR3: CASSRGQGVKQYF
DNA: TGTGCCAGCAGCCGAGGACAGGGAGTTAAGCAGTACTTC
D: TRBD1
length: 13
V: TRBV28
J: TRBJ2-7
size: .

CDR3: CASSGGTPDTDTQYF
DNA: TGCGCCAGCAGCGGAGGGACCCCCGACACAGATACGCAGTATTTT
D: .
length: 15
V: TRBV5-1
J: TRBJ2-3
size: .

CDR3: CASSMTGSYEQYF
DNA: TGTGCCAGTAGTATGACAGGTTCCTACGAGCAGTACTTC
D: .
length: 13
V: TRBV19
J: TRBJ2-7
size: .

CDR3: CASREQGRGNQPQHF
DNA: TGTGCCAGTAGGGAACAGGGGCGAGGCAATCAGCCCCAGCATTTT
D: TRBD1
length: 15
V: TRBV19
J: TRBJ1-5
size: .

CDR3: CASSLETSGNAEQFF
DNA: TGTGCCAGCAGCTTAGAGACTAGCGGGAATGCTGAGCAGTTCTTC
D: TRBD2
length: 15
V: TRBV7-8
J: TRBJ2-1
size: .

CDR3: CASSQDRGRNIQYF
DNA: TGCGCCAGCAGCCAAGATCGGGGGAGAAACATTCAGTACTTC
D: .
length: 14
V: TRBV4-1
J: TRBJ2-4
size: .

CDR3: CASRGGFGRNQPQHF
DNA: TGTGCCAGCAGGGGGGGGTTCGGGCGCAATCAGCCCCAGCATTTT
D: .
length: 15
V: TRBV2
J: TRBJ1-5
size: .

CDR3: CALSSGGTDTQYF
DNA: TGTGCCTTAAGCTCGGGGGGCACAGATACGCAGTATTTT
D: .
length: 13
V: TRBV30
J: TRBJ2-3
size: .

CDR3: CASSDGTGGDGYTF
DNA: TGCGCCAGCAGCGATGGGACAGGGGGGGATGGCTACACCTTC
D: TRBD1
length: 14
V: TRBV5-1
J: TRBJ1-2
size: .

CDR3: CASSQIGLRTDEQFF
DNA: TGCGCCAGCAGCCAGATCGGACTAAGAACTGATGAGCAGTTCTTC
D: .
length: 15
V: TRBV4-1
J: TRBJ2-1
size: .

CDR3: CASSSRDRAYEQYF
DNA: TGTGCCAGCAGTTCCCGGGATCGGGCCTACGAGCAGTACTTC
D: .
length: 14
V: TRBV6-6
J: TRBJ2-7
size: .

CDR3: CSEDRDYEQYF
DNA: TGCAGTGAGGACAGGGACTACGAGCAGTACTTC
D: TRBD1
length: 11
V: TRBV20-1
J: TRBJ2-7
size: once

CDR3: CASKRLVANYGYTF
DNA: TGTGCCAGCAAGAGATTGGTCGCCAACTATGGCTACACCTTC
D: .
length: 14
V: TRBV6-1
J: TRBJ1-2
size: .

CDR3: CAISPTGFTGELFF
DNA: TGTGCCATCAGTCCAACGGGGTTCACCGGGGAGCTGTTTTTT
D: .
length: 14
V: TRBV10-3
J: TRBJ2-2
size: .

CDR3: CASSSGLAGAGSETQYF
DNA: TGTGCCAGCAGCTCCGGACTAGCGGGAGCTGGATCAGAGACCCAGTACTTC
D: TRBD2
length: 17
V: TRBV7-9
J: TRBJ2-5
size: .

CDR3: CASSWGGAGGTEAFF
DNA: TGTGCCAGCAGTTGGGGGGGGGCTGGAGGCACTGAAGCTTTCTTT
D: .
length: 15
V: TRBV6-1
J: TRBJ1-1
size: .

CDR3: CASSSFSGGSSYNEQFF
DNA: TGTGCCAGTAGTTCATTCTCAGGGGGCAGCTCCTACAATGAGCAGTTCTTC
D: TRBD1
length: 17
V: TRBV19
J: TRBJ2-1
size: once

CDR3: CASSQAHATYEQYF
DNA: TGTGCCAGCAGCCAGGCCCACGCTACCTACGAGCAGTACTTC
D: .
length: 14
V: TRBV28
J: TRBJ2-7
size: few

CDR3: CASSDLKTWGQRAMDYGYTF
DNA: TGTGCCAGCAGTGATTTAAAGACTTGGGGACAGAGGGCTATGGACTATGGCTACACCTTC
D: TRBD1
length: 20
V: TRBV2
J: TRBJ1-2
size: .

CDR3: CASSPPGQSTDTQYF
DNA: TGTGCCAGCTCCCCACCCGGACAGAGCACAGATACGCAGTATTTT
D: .
length: 15
V: TRBV18
J: TRBJ2-3
size: .

CDR3: CASSLDQGSGNTIYF
DNA: TGCGCCAGCAGCTTGGATCAGGGTTCCGGAAACACCATATATTTT
D: .
length: 15
V: TRBV5-1
J: TRBJ1-3
size: .

CDR3: CASSYIPGQGGWGYTF
DNA: TGTGCCAGCAGCTACATCCCGGGACAGGGCGGATGGGGCTACACCTTC
D: TRBD1
length: 16
V: TRBV7-9
J: TRBJ1-2
size: .